One sample yielded the 27 T cell receptor beta chains listed below, sequenced in a study of T cells in Graves' hyperthyroidism and ophthalmopathy. TCR beta CDR3 regions were amplified from RNA. A set of HTBI primers served as the primers for a first-round RT-PCR of the TCR CDR3. TCRdb reanalysed the multiplex PCR reads using MiXCR and keeps one entry per CDR3 protein. The sample has 600,000 to 650,000 distinct CDR3 sequences; less than 25% are singletons. Sequencing was carried out using blood. The source is a man in his thirties or forties with Graves' ophthalmopathy.

This clonotype has only a few counts. The rearrangement joins TRBV7-9 to TRBJ1-2, with D uncertain. Germline assignment: CDR1 SEHNR and CDR2 FQNEAQ (reference sequence). CDR3 length: 12 residues. Trimming took 7 bases from V and 2 from J, leaving 8 bases between them. In nucleotides, the CDR3 is TGTGCCAGCACGACACTGAACTATGGCTACACCTTC. It specifies CASTTLNYGYTF.

This sequence joins TRBV6-1 and TRBJ2-7; 12 bases match TRBD1. Germline lookup yields CDR1 MNHNS and CDR2 SASEGT. The CDR3 contains 13 residues. V shed 11 bases and J 4 bases; nucleotides not matched to a gene: 6. The CDR3, as DNA: TGTGCCGCGGGGGGACAGGGGGCTTACGAGCAGTACTTC. This codes for CAAGGQGAYEQYF.

This clonotype was seen at least ten times. This sequence joins TRBV20-1 and TRBJ1-1, with 10 bases matching TRBD1. The CDR3 spans 14 residues. The germline gives CDR1 DFQATT, CDR2 SNEGSKA (reference sequence). J lost 3 bases, V lost 5 bases, and 6 bases had no gene match. The chain's CDR3 is CSAAGGTGDTEAFF. The CDR3 bases are TGCAGTGCTGCTGGAGGGACAGGGGACACTGAAGCTTTCTTT.

This chain's CDR3 is CASSRKTSGQLKATNTGELFF. CDR3 bases: TGTGCCAGCAGCCGTAAGACTAGCGGGCAACTTAAAGCCACGAACACCGGGGAGCTGTTTTTT. This chain uses TRBV11-2 with TRBJ2-2; 10 bases fit TRBD2. J gave up 0 bases and V 5 bases, and 18 bases lay outside the gene matches. There are 21 residues in the CDR3. Germline V gene lookup returns CDR1 SGHAT and CDR2 FQNNGV.

This clonotype showed up just a few times. The chain combines TRBV5-1 with TRBJ2-5; 9 bases fit TRBD2. Germline V CDR1 and CDR2: SGHRS, YFSETQ. The CDR3 sequence is 14 residues long. Trimming took 5 bases from V and 1 from J; bases not matched to a gene: 3. DNA of the CDR3: TGCGCCAGCAGTTGGACTAGCGCCCAAGAGACCCAGTACTTC. Amino acids: CASSWTSAQETQYF. The whole variable domain, filled in from reference TRBV5-1 and TRBJ2-5, reads KAGVTQTPRYLIKTRGQQVTLSCSPISGHRSVSWYQQTPGQGLQFLFEYFSETQRNKGNFPGRFSGRQFSNSRSEMNVSTLELGDSALYLCASSWTSAQETQYFGPGTRLLVL.

This clonotype has a handful of counts. The genes are TRBV24-1 and TRBJ2-3; D uncertain. V lost 6 bases and J 5 bases, leaving 8 bases between the germline ends. This CDR3 region has 12 residues. CDR1 KGHDR and CDR2 SFDVKD come from the germline V gene. The CDR3 coding sequence is TGTGCCACCAGTCGGCCGGGAGATACGCAGTATTTT. This sequence encodes CATSRPGDTQYF.

V gene TRBV28 combines with J gene TRBJ2-5; 9 bases are shared with TRBD1. The CDR3 has 16 amino acids. CDR1 is MDHEN and CDR2 is SYDVKM in the germline V gene. Trimming took 7 bases from V and 5 from J; bases not matched to a gene: 14. The CDR3, as DNA: TGTGCCAGCAATAGGGGGCCGGGACAGGGTTCGGAGACCCAGTACTTC. It is translated as CASNRGPGQGSETQYF.

This clonotype was detected many times. The chain has TRBV2 and TRBJ1-2; 7 bases line up with TRBD1. This CDR3 is built from 13 residues. V trimming: 8 bases; J trimming: 2 bases; junction bases outside the gene matches: 5. The germline gives CDR1 SNHLY, CDR2 FYNNEI. The CDR3 DNA sequence: TGTGCCAGCGCACAGGGGCCCAACTATGGCTACACCTTC. This translates into CASAQGPNYGYTF.

This clonotype was detected ten times or more. The CDR3 sequence: CATSREGTVNTEAFF. As DNA, the CDR3 is TGTGCCACCAGCAGAGAGGGGACAGTCAACACTGAAGCTTTCTTT. This sequence joins TRBV15 and TRBJ1-1; TRBD1 matches at 7 bases. CDR1 LNHNV and CDR2 YYDKDF come from the germline V gene (reference sequence). CDR3 length: 15 amino acids. V gave up 0 bases and J gave up 2 bases; unmatched junction bases: 3. The full variable domain, completed using reference TRBV15 and TRBJ1-1, is DAMVIQNPRYQVTQFGKPVTLSCSQTLNHNVMYWYQQKSSQAPKLLFHYYDKDFNNEADTPDNFQSRRPNTSFCFLDIRSPGLGDTAMYLCATSREGTVNTEAFFGQGTRLTVV.

The chain joins TRBV14 to TRBJ2-7; unclear D gene. V was shortened by 2 bases and J by 4 bases, with 12 bases between the two germline ends. The CDR3 has 14 amino acids. Germline V lookup: CDR1 SGHDN, CDR2 FVKESK. The CDR3 DNA reads as TGTGCCAGCAGCCAATTCAGAAATCCATACGAGCAGTACTTC. Its protein is CASSQFRNPYEQYF.

The chain links TRBV29-1 to TRBJ2-7; the D gene is possibly TRBD1 (5 bases). The CDR3 spans 13 residues. Germline lookup yields CDR1 SQVTM and CDR2 ANQGSEA. The V gene lost 4 bases and the J gene lost 3 bases, with 13 bases spanning the gap. CDR3 nucleotide sequence: TGCAGCGTTGTGGGCAGGGATAGCTACGAGCAGTACTTC. This translates into CSVVGRDSYEQYF.

The rearrangement uses TRBV29-1 and TRBJ2-1, with 13 bases that match TRBD2. The CDR3 is made up of 18 amino acids. The V gene's germline CDR1 is SQVTM and CDR2 ANQGSEA. Germline trimming cut 3 bases from V and 0 bases from J; bases unmatched to any gene: 8. The CDR3 here is CSVDGTSGKGGSYNEQFF. The CDR3 nucleotides read TGCAGCGTTGATGGGACTAGCGGGAAAGGGGGCTCCTACAATGAGCAGTTCTTC.

This clonotype was detected a few times. The chain joins TRBV20-1 to TRBJ1-1; 8 bases are shared with TRBD1. Germline V CDR1 and CDR2: DFQATT, SNEGSKA (reference sequence). The CDR3 totals 12 residues. CDR3 nucleotide sequence: TGCAGCATCGGACAGGGTACCGCTGAAGCTTTCTTT. Translating it yields CSIGQGTAEAFF.

This clonotype came up a few times. The chain couples TRBV3-1 to TRBJ2-7, with TRBD2 matching 8 bases. V lost 4 bases and J lost 2; bases outside the gene matches: 7. The CDR3 contains 15 residues. Germline V gene sequence: CDR1 LGHDT, CDR2 YNNKEL (reference sequence). CDR3 in amino acids: CASSPRLAKAYEQYF. The CDR3 DNA reads TGTGCCAGCAGCCCCCGACTAGCGAAAGCCTACGAGCAGTACTTC.

The J gene is TRBJ1-6, the V gene TRBV30, with D unresolved. The V end lost 1 base, the J end lost 6 bases, and 13 bases lay between the germline ends. The CDR3 consists of 15 residues. Germline lookup yields CDR1 GTSNPN and CDR2 SVGIG (reference sequence). The CDR3 DNA reads as TGTGCCTGGAGTGGTGTGCAGAGCATTAATTCACCCCTCCACTTT. Its translation is CAWSGVQSINSPLHF.

The sample holds many counts of this clonotype. The V call is TRBV7-2, the J call TRBJ2-1, with D maybe TRBD1 (5 bases). V was clipped by 1 base and J by 5 bases, with 12 bases between them. Germline values: CDR1 SGHTA, CDR2 FQGNSA. This CDR3 comprises 15 residues. The CDR3 sequence is CASSLGAGRNNEQFF. The CDR3 nucleotides are TGTGCCAGCAGCTTAGGGGCAGGGCGGAACAATGAGCAGTTCTTC.

V gene TRBV6-2 or TRBV6-3 combines with J gene TRBJ2-7; D is uncertain. Germline V gives CDR1 MNHEY, CDR2 SVGEGT. The germline V and J ends were trimmed by 5 bases and 7 bases, with 12 bases remaining between them. CDR3 length: 12 amino acids. CDR3 sequence: CASSLQRQEQYF. The CDR3 DNA follows: TGTGCCAGCAGTCTACAAAGGCAAGAGCAGTACTTC.

The V and J genes are TRBV6-2 or TRBV6-3 and TRBJ2-2; the D gene could be TRBD1 or TRBD2 (5 bases each). The V end was cut by 0 bases, the J end by 2 bases, with 13 bases between. In germline, CDR1 is MNHEY, CDR2 SVGEGT. This CDR3 contains 17 residues. The CDR3 loop is CASSYSWGSYNTGELFF. The CDR3 nucleotides read TGTGCCAGCAGTTACTCATGGGGGAGTTATAACACCGGGGAGCTGTTTTTT.

The table lists this clonotype with a few counts. The rearrangement uses TRBV7-8 and TRBJ2-2; D perhaps matches TRBD1 (6 bases). Germline V gene lookup returns CDR1 SGHVS and CDR2 FQNEAQ. This CDR3 region has 15 residues. Trimming removed 1 base from V and 4 bases from J, with 10 bases in between. The CDR3, as DNA: TGTGCCAGCAGCTTAGTGGACAGTTCCACCGGGGAGCTGTTTTTT. Encoded protein: CASSLVDSSTGELFF.

This clonotype was observed a handful of times. This sequence joins TRBV20-1 and TRBJ1-1, with D possibly TRBD1 on 6 matching bases. V was trimmed by 5 bases and J by 7 bases, leaving 17 bases between them. The length of the CDR3 is 13 residues. Germline V gives CDR1 DFQATT, CDR2 SNEGSKA (reference sequence). The CDR3 nucleotides are TGCAGTGCTCACGAGACAGGCCGATATGAAGCTTTCTTT. Its translation is CSAHETGRYEAFF.

This chain joins TRBV20-1 and TRBJ2-1; 10 positions agree with TRBD2. J lost 8 bases, V lost 0 bases, and 10 bases had no gene match. Per germline, CDR1 DFQATT and CDR2 SNEGSKA (reference sequence). The CDR3 totals 16 residues. CDR3 sequence: CSARDGLAGVRDEQFF. Written as DNA, the CDR3 is TGCAGTGCTAGAGATGGCCTAGCGGGAGTTCGTGATGAGCAGTTCTTC.

The chain carries TRBV3-1 and TRBJ1-6; 8 bases match TRBD1. Germline loops: CDR1 LGHDT, CDR2 YNNKEL (reference sequence). The CDR3 is 16 amino acids. Trimming cost V 3 bases and J 7 bases; bases outside gene matches: 8. The CDR3 DNA is TGTGCCAGCAGCCAGGGCCAGGGGGCGAGGAATTCACCCCTCCACTTT. It is translated as CASSQGQGARNSPLHF.

The table lists this clonotype with a few counts. This rearrangement joins TRBV2 to TRBJ2-2; D call uncertain. Germline lookup yields CDR1 SNHLY and CDR2 FYNNEI. The ends were cut back, 8 bases at V and 6 bases at J, with 13 bases in the middle. The CDR3 totals 13 residues. CDR3 in DNA: TGTGCCAGCCTGGCCCTAGTACCCGGGGAGCTGTTTTTT. It is translated as CASLALVPGELFF.

The CDR3, as DNA: TGTGCCAGCAGCCTGACAGGCCCCGGAGGTGAAGCTTTCTTT. Translation: CASSLTGPGGEAFF. The chain uses TRBV7-3 and TRBJ1-1, with a possible D match to TRBD1 (6 bases). The CDR3 is made up of 14 amino acids. The V end lost 5 bases, the J end lost 7 bases, and 17 bases lay between the germline ends. Germline V lookup: CDR1 SGHTA, CDR2 FQGTGA. Full variable domain (remainder filled in from reference TRBV7-3 and TRBJ1-1): GAGVSQTPSNKVTEKGKYVELRCDPISGHTALYWYRQSLGQGPEFLIYFQGTGAADDSGLPNDRFFAVRPEGSVSTLKIQRTERGDSAVYLCASSLTGPGGEAFFGQGTRLTVV.

J is TRBJ1-2 and V is TRBV11-2, with D possibly being TRBD1 (5 bases). V was cut by 4 bases and J by 3 bases, with 15 bases left in between. The CDR3 is made up of 15 amino acids. The V gene's germline CDR1 is SGHAT and CDR2 FQNNGV. As DNA, the CDR3 is TGTGCCAGCAGCTCTCCAGGGTACTCTGACTATGGCTACACCTTC. Translation: CASSSPGYSDYGYTF. The complete variable domain, with remaining parts taken from reference TRBV11-2 and TRBJ1-2, reads EAGVAQSPRYKIIEKRQSVAFWCNPISGHATLYWYQQILGQGPKLLIQFQNNGVVDDSQLPKDRFSAERLKGVDSTLKIQPAKLEDSAVYLCASSSPGYSDYGYTFGSGTRLTVV.

This clonotype was observed a few times. The chain is built from TRBV28 and TRBJ2-6; D possibly corresponds to TRBD1 (5 bases). The germline CDR1 and CDR2 sequences are MDHEN and SYDVKM. The V end lost 0 bases, the J end lost 2 bases, and 14 bases lay between the germline ends. This CDR3 spans 18 amino acids. CDR3 region: CASSLWQGSSPGANVLTF. CDR3 nucleotide sequence: TGTGCCAGCAGTTTATGGCAGGGATCCAGCCCTGGGGCCAACGTCCTGACTTTC.

The chain recombines TRBV30 with TRBJ1-2; tentatively, D is TRBD1 (5 bases). CDR3 length: 14 residues. Germline values: CDR1 GTSNPN, CDR2 SVGIG (reference sequence). The V and J ends lost 0 bases and 4 bases respectively, with 12 bases between them. This CDR3 is CAWSVGGASYGYTF. The CDR3 coding sequence is TGTGCCTGGAGTGTTGGAGGGGCCTCCTATGGCTACACCTTC. The whole variable domain, remainder taken from reference TRBV30 and TRBJ1-2, is SQTIHQWPATLVQPVGSPLSLECTVEGTSNPNLYWYRQAAGRGLQLLFYSVGIGQISSEVPQNLSASRPQDRQFILSSKKLLLSDSGFYLCAWSVGGASYGYTFGSGTRLTVV.